These 18 T cell receptor beta chains were all obtained from the same sample, sequenced in a study of cytomegalovirus exposure and HLA in healthy donors. Amplification used 60 Vbeta primers and 13 Jbeta primers. Produced via immunoSEQ multiplex PCR; TCRdb's table is partial and in-frame only. This sample has some 130,000 clones, with almost 80% found just once. Sequenced: PBMCs. The receptors here all came from a female donor in good health and CMV-seronegative.

V is TRBV7-2 and J is TRBJ2-7; 9 nucleotides align to TRBD1. Trimming cost V 5 bases and J 3 bases; bases outside gene matches: 8. Germline V lookup: CDR1 SGHTA, CDR2 FQGNSA. This CDR3 has 15 residues. This CDR3 is CASSGGQGVSYEQYF. The CDR3 nucleotides read TGTGCCAGCAGCGGGGGACAGGGAGTAAGCTACGAGCAGTACTTC.

The chain employs TRBV27 and TRBJ2-1; D is undetermined. Trimming shortened V by 2 bases and J by 3 bases, and 8 bases separated the two germline ends. The CDR3 is made up of 14 amino acids. Germline assignment: CDR1 MNHEY and CDR2 SMNVEV (reference sequence). The CDR3 nucleotides read TGTGCCAGCAGTTTAAGTCAGTTCTACAATGAGCAGTTCTTC. Translated, it gives CASSLSQFYNEQFF.

The rearrangement joins TRBV6-1 to TRBJ1-1; the D is unclear. The CDR3 covers 14 residues. Deletions cut 5 bases from V and 1 base from J, with 11 bases between. CDR1 and CDR2 from the germline V gene are MNHNS and SASEGT. In nucleotides, the CDR3 is TGTGCCAGCAGTTTACATCAGGAGAACACTGAAGCTTTCTTT. Residues: CASSLHQENTEAFF.

A few counts support this clone. The rearrangement joins TRBV18 to TRBJ2-5; D remains unclear. CDR3 length equals 13 residues. V was shortened by 8 bases and J by 1 base, with 11 bases between the two germline ends. Germline values: CDR1 KGHSH, CDR2 LQKENI. The CDR3 DNA reads as TGTGCCAGCACCCGTAATAGCCAAGAGACCCAGTACTTC. Translating gives CASTRNSQETQYF.

This rearrangement joins TRBV6-1 to TRBJ2-7, with D maybe TRBD2 (5 bases). CDR3 length: 12 residues. Germline V gene lookup returns CDR1 MNHNS and CDR2 SASEGT. Trimming shortened V by 3 bases and J by 3 bases, and 6 bases separated the two germline ends. The CDR3 coding sequence is TGTGCCAGCAGTGAGGCGGGCTACGAGCAGTACTTC. This codes for CASSEAGYEQYF.

The V and J genes are TRBV5-1 and TRBJ2-3, with a weak D call TRBD2 (5 bases). Trimming left V 9 bases short and J 2 bases short, with 13 bases between. The germline V gene has CDR1 SGHRS and CDR2 YFSETQ. This CDR3 has 13 residues. DNA for the CDR3: TGCGCCACCCGGGGTCAATACACAGATACGCAGTATTTT. This translates into CATRGQYTDTQYF.

This sequence joins TRBV10-2 and TRBJ2-7, with TRBD2 matching over 10 bases. V lost 0 bases and J lost 2; bases outside the gene matches: 10. The CDR3 has 18 residues. CDR1 and CDR2 from the germline V gene are WSHSY and SAAADI. The CDR3 here is CASSESSLAGATTYEQYF. The CDR3, as DNA: TGCGCCAGCAGTGAGTCGTCTCTAGCGGGAGCCACCACCTACGAGCAGTACTTC.

The chain uses TRBV5-4 and TRBJ2-1; maybe TRBD2 (7 bases). V lost 6 bases and J lost 10, with 20 bases in between. This CDR3 is built from 14 residues. Per the germline V gene, CDR1 is SGHNT and CDR2 is YYREEE (reference sequence). Written as DNA, the CDR3 is TGTGCCAGCAACCCACACGGGGGGCGATCAGAGCAGTTCTTC. Residues: CASNPHGGRSEQFF.

The chain uses TRBV5-4 and TRBJ2-2; possibly TRBD2 for D (5 bases). This CDR3 spans 15 amino acids. V was shortened by 0 bases and J by 5 bases, with 11 bases between the two germline ends. Germline V gives CDR1 SGHNT, CDR2 YYREEE (reference sequence). CDR3: CASSLGALDTGELFF. In DNA form, the CDR3 reads TGTGCCAGCAGCTTGGGAGCACTAGATACCGGGGAGCTGTTTTTT.

This rearrangement joins TRBV20-1 to TRBJ1-1; the D is unclear. Germline V gives CDR1 DFQATT, CDR2 SNEGSKA (reference sequence). The CDR3 totals 11 residues. V was trimmed by 3 bases and J by 4 bases, leaving 6 bases between them. The CDR3 spells CSASLFTEAFF. The CDR3 DNA reads as TGCAGTGCTAGCCTATTCACTGAAGCTTTCTTT.

This chain uses TRBV28 with TRBJ2-1; the match to TRBD2 covers 9 bases. In germline, CDR1 is MDHEN, CDR2 SYDVKM. Trimming cost V 8 bases and J 8 bases; bases outside gene matches: 13. The CDR3 consists of 15 residues. The CDR3: CASREAGGLWDEQFF. In DNA, the CDR3 is TGTGCCAGCCGGGAGGCGGGAGGGCTCTGGGATGAGCAGTTCTTC.

The chain is built from TRBV5-1 and TRBJ1-4; no clear D gene. Germline CDR1 SGHRS, CDR2 YFSETQ. V was clipped by 0 bases and J by 7 bases, with 16 bases between them. The CDR3 contains 16 residues. The DNA of the CDR3 is TGCGCCAGCAGCTTGGGTCTAGCGGGTTTCGGTGAAAAACTGTTTTTT. Its protein product is CASSLGLAGFGEKLFF.

The chain recombines TRBV5-1 with TRBJ2-3, with 9 positions matching TRBD2. This CDR3 comprises 16 residues. Germline assignment: CDR1 SGHRS and CDR2 YFSETQ. The junction had 8 bases not matched to a gene; V was cut back by 2 bases and J by 4 bases. CDR3 amino acids: CASSFLAGEGADTQYF. DNA for the CDR3: TGCGCCAGCAGCTTTTTAGCGGGAGAGGGCGCAGATACGCAGTATTTT.

This clone showed up just once. This sequence joins TRBV19 and TRBJ1-5, with 12 bases lining up with TRBD1. Germline V gene data show CDR1 as LNHDA and CDR2 as SQIVND (reference sequence). V was pared by 5 bases and J by 6 bases, with 11 bases of the junction left unmatched. The CDR3 is made up of 17 amino acids. The CDR3 loop reads CASSSPHPGQGAQPQHF. In nucleotides, the CDR3 is TGTGCCAGTAGTTCCCCTCACCCGGGACAGGGGGCTCAGCCCCAGCATTTT.

Concerning this clone itself: Other DNA variants within this sample encode the same CDR3. V is TRBV27 and J is TRBJ1-5; TRBD1 aligns across 10 bases. CDR1 and CDR2 (germline): MNHEY, SMNVEV (reference sequence). V trimming: 6 bases; J trimming: 4 bases; junction bases outside the gene matches: 3. The CDR3 spans 14 residues. The CDR3: CASSRTGGNQPQHF. CDR3 sequence (DNA): TGTGCCAGCAGCCGGACAGGGGGGAATCAGCCCCAGCATTTT.

CDR3: CASSKPGYNEQFF. The CDR3 DNA is TGTGCCAGCAGCAAACCAGGCTACAATGAGCAGTTCTTC. The chain joins TRBV21-1 to TRBJ2-1; the table's D call, TRBD1, was not checked against the DNA. TRBV21-1 is described as a pseudogene. The length of the CDR3 is 13 residues.

This clone occurred a few times. V and J are TRBV6-1 and TRBJ1-5; possible D gene TRBD1, 6 bases. The CDR3 is 14 residues long. Germline V gene lookup returns CDR1 MNHNS and CDR2 SASEGT. Trimming removed 8 bases at V and 0 bases at J, with 11 bases between. The CDR3 sequence is CASRLDSSNQPQHF. The DNA of the CDR3 is TGTGCCAGCCGGCTGGACAGTAGCAATCAGCCCCAGCATTTT.

V gene TRBV10-3 combines with J gene TRBJ2-2; D may be TRBD2 (5 bases). There are 15 residues in the CDR3. Trimming shortened V by 10 bases and J by 5 bases, and 20 bases separated the two germline ends. The germline CDR1 and CDR2 sequences are ENHRY and SYGVKD. CDR3 nucleotide sequence: TGTGCCAGCCAACCAAGCGGTGTGGGGACCGGGGAGCTGTTTTTT. It specifies CASQPSGVGTGELFF.